Listed here are 3 T cell receptor beta chains from one sample, sequenced in a study of early T cells in non-severe SARS-CoV-2 infection. MiXCR was run by TCRdb on the 5' RACE reads, yielding one entry per CDR3 protein. The data hold 32,000 or so distinct CDR3 sequences, with about 5% observed a single time. Sequencing was carried out using whole blood. The origin of the receptors is an adult who was a healthcare worker with PCR-confirmed SARS-CoV-2 infection or an uninfected control (not recorded which).

In this sample, this clonotype turned up a few times. V is TRBV5-1 and J is TRBJ2-7, with 8 bases fitting TRBD1. CDR3 length: 13 amino acids. Germline V lookup: CDR1 SGHRS, CDR2 YFSETQ. The V gene end was trimmed by 2 bases and the J gene end by 6 bases; junction bases not matched to a gene: 4. For the CDR3, the DNA is TGCGCCAGCAGCTTCCCACAGGGGGGCGAGCAGTACTTC. It translates to CASSFPQGGEQYF. The full variable domain, completed using reference TRBV5-1 and TRBJ2-7, is KAGVTQTPRYLIKTRGQQVTLSCSPISGHRSVSWYQQTPGQGLQFLFEYFSETQRNKGNFPGRFSGRQFSNSRSEMNVSTLELGDSALYLCASSFPQGGEQYFGPGTRLTVT.

This clonotype has ten or more counts. The chain uses TRBV12-5 and TRBJ1-5, with a weak D call TRBD1 (5 bases). The CDR3 contains 17 residues. Germline assignment: CDR1 LGHNT and CDR2 FRNRAP. Trimming stripped 0 bases from V and 5 bases from J, with 17 bases between. The CDR3 loop reads CASGLVPGSQLDQPQHF. The CDR3 bases are TGTGCTAGTGGTTTGGTACCAGGGTCTCAACTGGATCAGCCCCAGCATTTT.

Ten or more counts support this clonotype. The V call is TRBV19, the J call TRBJ1-5, with 7 nucleotides matching TRBD1. CDR3 size: 13 residues. The V gene's germline CDR1 is LNHDA and CDR2 SQIVND (reference sequence). Trimming took 7 bases from V and 6 from J; bases not matched to a gene: 6. CDR3 in amino acids: CASTDRVAQPQHF. DNA of the CDR3: TGTGCCAGTACTGACAGGGTAGCTCAGCCCCAGCATTTT.